Listed here are 13 T cell receptor beta chains from one sample, sequenced in a study of CD8+CD57+ T cells in acquired aplastic anemia (dated by TCRdb to the late 2010s). TCRdb lists the instrument as Illumina HiSeq 2000. TCR beta VDJ combination and CDR3 sequence profiling used genomic DNA as the template. Starting from the raw public reads, TCRdb applied fastp trimming at Q25, assembled clones with MiXCR and retained in-frame beta chains. Under each unique CDR3 protein, matching rows form one entry showing the most common genes and DNA. This sample holds approximately 99,000 distinct CDR3 sequences; 51% were observed only once. The ten largest clones take up about 32% of the sample. The specimen sequenced was sorted CD4+, CD8+, or CD8+CD57+ T cells (not recorded which) from PBMCs. These receptor sequences come from a human donor in good health, serving as a control.

Many counts were recorded for this clonotype. J is TRBJ2-7 and V is TRBV27; the D call may be TRBD1 or TRBD2 (5 bases each). The V gene lost 3 bases and the J gene lost 0 bases, with 12 bases spanning the gap. The germline V gene encodes CDR1 MNHEY and CDR2 SMNVEV (reference sequence). The length of the CDR3 is 15 residues. The CDR3 nucleotides are TGTGCCAGCAGTTTCGGACGGGGCAGCTCCTACGAGCAGTACTTC. Protein sequence: CASSFGRGSSYEQYF.

The V call is TRBV10-3, the J call TRBJ2-1; 9 bases map to TRBD2. In germline, CDR1 is ENHRY, CDR2 SYGVKD. The length of the CDR3 is 11 residues. The CDR3 spells CDSRGGNEQFF. CDR3 nucleotide sequence: TGTGACTCGCGGGGGGGCAATGAGCAGTTCTTC.

This chain links TRBV19 with TRBJ2-3, with D possibly called TRBD1 or TRBD2 (5 bases each). The CDR3 covers 14 residues. Germline V gene data show CDR1 as LNHDA and CDR2 as SQIVND (reference sequence). Trimming took 3 bases from V and 2 from J, leaving 9 bases between them. The CDR3, as DNA: TGTGCCAGTAGTATGTGGGGGAACACAGATACGCAGTATTTT. It encodes CASSMWGNTDTQYF.

This clonotype was seen many times. The rearrangement links TRBV19 to TRBJ2-6; a weak D match, TRBD1 (6 bases). This CDR3 spans 17 amino acids. V was pared by 2 bases and J by 4 bases, with 15 bases between. Germline assignment: CDR1 LNHDA and CDR2 SQIVND (reference sequence). CDR3 amino acids: CASSIRDIVRGANVLTF. CDR3 sequence (DNA): TGTGCCAGTAGTATAAGGGACATCGTACGAGGGGCCAACGTCCTGACTTTC.

The table lists this clonotype with a few counts. Possible read error: a much larger clone is one base away. The V gene is TRBV30, the J gene TRBJ1-6, with a tentative D call TRBD1 (5 bases). The CDR3 totals 13 residues. Germline values: CDR1 GTSNPN, CDR2 SVGIG (reference sequence). The CDR3 bases are TGTGCCTGGCACGCTCTGGGGGGTTCACCCCTCCGCTTT. This encodes CAWHALGGSPLRF.

This clonotype was seen a single time. The J gene is TRBJ2-7, the V gene TRBV7-2; 7 nucleotides agree with TRBD2. The length of the CDR3 is 11 residues. V lost 3 bases and J lost 11; bases outside the gene matches: 4. Germline V lookup: CDR1 SGHTA, CDR2 FQGNSA. The chain's CDR3 is CASSFGGFEYF. Here the CDR3 DNA reads TGTGCCAGCAGCTTCGGGGGGTTCGAGTACTTC.

This clonotype appeared many times. The CDR3 region is CASSYRDGSYEQYF. CDR3 nucleotides: TGTGCCAGCAGTTATCGGGACGGCTCCTACGAGCAGTACTTC. The rearrangement links TRBV6-5 to TRBJ2-7; D is possibly TRBD1 or TRBD2 (5 bases each). V lost 3 bases and J lost 0, with 9 bases in between. The CDR3 spans 14 residues. CDR1 and CDR2 (germline): MNHEY, SVGAGI.

The chain is built from TRBV15 and TRBJ2-2; 8 bases map to TRBD1. CDR3 length: 17 amino acids. CDR1 is LNHNV and CDR2 is YYDKDF in the germline V gene (reference sequence). The V and J ends lost 0 bases and 5 bases, in that order; junction bases with no gene match: 8. In DNA form, the CDR3 reads TGTGCCACCAGCAGAGATAAGGGACAGGCGTCAACCGGGGAGCTGTTTTTT. Protein sequence: CATSRDKGQASTGELFF.

This clonotype was counted between two and nine times. The V and J genes are TRBV29-1 and TRBJ1-2; D possibly corresponds to TRBD1 (6 bases). The CDR3 spans 11 residues. Per the germline V gene, CDR1 is SQVTM and CDR2 is ANQGSEA. Trimming cost V 7 bases and J 14 bases, with 20 bases left between them. Here the CDR3 reads CSATIQGEGTF. As DNA, the CDR3 is TGCAGCGCGACGATACAGGGAGAAGGGACCTTC.

The chain has TRBV29-1 and TRBJ2-7; the D is unclear. CDR1 is SQVTM and CDR2 is ANQGSEA in the germline V gene. The CDR3 length is 11 residues. Trimming removed 3 bases at V and 6 bases at J, with 9 bases between. The CDR3 reads CSVETVSEQYF. The CDR3 nucleotides read TGCAGCGTTGAGACCGTCAGCGAGCAGTACTTC.

As to this clonotype: A much larger clone differs by one base, so this may be a read error. This chain connects TRBV6-1 to TRBJ2-5; 7 nucleotides align to TRBD1. This CDR3 has 15 amino acids. Germline loops: CDR1 MNHNS, CDR2 SASEGT. CDR3 residues: CVSSKAAGQAFRQYF. CDR3 in DNA: TGTGTCAGCAGTAAAGCGGCAGGACAGGCCTTTCGGCAGTACTTC.

The V call is TRBV15, the J call TRBJ2-1, with D possibly being TRBD1 or TRBD2 (5 bases each). The V and J ends lost 0 bases and 7 bases respectively, with 16 bases between them. There are 16 residues in the CDR3. The germline gives CDR1 LNHNV, CDR2 YYDKDF (reference sequence). For the CDR3, the DNA is TGTGCCACCAGCAGAGATCTAACGGGACGCAGTAATGAGCAGTTCTTC. It specifies CATSRDLTGRSNEQFF.

This clonotype was seen once. J is TRBJ1-1 and V is TRBV25-1, with D tentatively TRBD1 (5 bases). V gave up 10 bases and J gave up 3 bases, with 21 bases separating them. The CDR3 is made up of 15 amino acids. In germline, CDR1 is MGHDK, CDR2 SYGVNS. The CDR3 is CATSRRGGRDTEAFF. CDR3 bases: TGTGCCACCTCACGAAGGGGAGGGAGGGACACTGAAGCTTTCTTT.